A selection of T cell receptor beta chains follows, all from one sample in a study of blood T cell repertoires in COVID-19. Repertoires were generated with immunoSEQ multiplex PCR, while TCRdb's copy carries only in-frame clones and drops some. The sample has roughly 220,000 clones, 70% to 90% seen once; the top ten hold roughly 15%. The sequenced sample consisted of PBMCs or T cells enriched from blood (not recorded which). Receptor source: a woman aged 45-65 years with acute COVID-19. Each CDR3 is given with its conserved first and last residue. D genes are given only for firm matches. Size is omitted from some rows. Given values are once, few, many or a class for expanded clones.

clone size,J gene,V gene,D gene,CDR3 DNA,CDR3 protein
-,TRBJ2-1,TRBV27,TRBD2,TGTGCCAGCAGTTTAAGGCTAGCGGGAGGGGGAGATGAGCAGTTCTTC,CASSLRLAGGGDEQFF
-,TRBJ1-6,TRBV5-5,-,TGTGCCAGCAGCTTGGAGTTCCTCAGCTCCTATAATTCACCCCTCCACTTT,CASSLEFLSSYNSPLHF
-,TRBJ2-2,TRBV6-5,-,TGTGCCAGCAGTTACTCGAGGCCTAGTACCGGGGAGCTGTTTTTT,CASSYSRPSTGELFF
few,TRBJ2-1,TRBV6-5,-,TGTGCCAGCACCTCACCTAACTCCTACAATGAGCAGTTCTTC,CASTSPNSYNEQFF
-,TRBJ1-3,TRBV6-5,-,TGTGCCAGCAGTTCCCCGGGAAGTCGTGACACCATATATTTT,CASSSPGSRDTIYF
-,TRBJ1-6,TRBV28,TRBD1,TGTGCCAGCAGACCCCGGGACAGAGACTCACCCCTCCACTTT,CASRPRDRDSPLHF
-,TRBJ1-5,TRBV4-1,TRBD1,TGCGCCAGCCGAACGACCCGGGACAGAGATCAGCCCCAGCATTTT,CASRTTRDRDQPQHF
-,TRBJ2-3,TRBV11-2,TRBD2,TGTGCCAGCAGCTTAGTAAGGCGAACAGCGGGGTTCACAGATACGCAGTATTTT,CASSLVRRTAGFTDTQYF
few,TRBJ1-1,TRBV7-9,-,TGTGCCAGCAGCCCCCATAGCTTCGGAGGGGCGGGGACTGAAGCTTTCTTT,CASSPHSFGGAGTEAFF
-,TRBJ1-2,TRBV5-5,TRBD1,TGTGCCAGCAGCATATTATGGGGACAGGGGAACTATGGCTACACCTTC,CASSILWGQGNYGYTF
-,TRBJ1-2,TRBV3-1/TRBV3-2,TRBD1,TGTGCCAGCAGCCAAGAGGCCGCAGGGGGAGGTAAGTATGGCTACACCTTC,CASSQEAAGGGKYGYTF
-,TRBJ2-5,TRBV19,-,TGTGCCAGTAGTATAGATAAGGGAGGGGGAGAGACCCAGTACTTC,CASSIDKGGGETQYF
-,TRBJ2-1,TRBV19,-,TGTGCCAGTAGTATTGGTCAGGGGATGGGTGAGCAGTTCTTC,CASSIGQGMGEQFF
-,TRBJ2-3,TRBV27,TRBD1,TGTGCCAGCAGCGACCGACAGGGAGCAGATACGCAGTATTTT,CASSDRQGADTQYF
-,TRBJ1-4,TRBV28,-,TGTGCCAGCAGTCCCACGTGGGCCGGTGAAAAACTGTTTTTT,CASSPTWAGEKLFF
-,TRBJ2-7,TRBV7-9,TRBD2,TGTGCCAGCAGCTTAGATGGGACTAGTAATTACGAGCAGTACTTC,CASSLDGTSNYEQYF
-,TRBJ1-3,TRBV29-1,-,TGCAGCGTTGAAGACAGGGCCACAAACACCATATATTTT,CSVEDRATNTIYF
-,TRBJ2-2,TRBV4-3,TRBD2,TGCGCCAGCAGCCAACCGCTTAGCGGGAGGGGGGACACCGGGGAGCTGTTTTTT,CASSQPLSGRGDTGELFF